The source of this T cell receptor beta chain is a study of sequential checkpoint blockade in melanoma. In the study overall: Maintenance nivolumab came after either treatment sequence.

As to treatment: randomized to nivolumab then ipilimumab (arm A) or the reverse (arm B). Sequencing used immunoSEQ multiplex PCR; TCRdb keeps in-frame clones, though not all of them. The sample has almost 20,000 clones; roughly four fifths are singletons. Sequencing used CD8+ T cells sorted from blood (inferred from file names), obtained from a patient given nivolumab and ipilimumab in sequence. This sequence originates from a human donor with melanoma.

This CDR3 reads CASSIKQGRELFF. CDR3 coding DNA: TGTGCCAGTAGTATTAAGCAAGGGAGAGAACTGTTTTTT. V usage is TRBV19 and J usage is TRBJ1-4; D is ambiguous. V was trimmed by 3 bases and J by 12 bases, leaving 14 bases between them. This CDR3 comprises 13 residues. The germline CDR1 and CDR2 sequences are LNHDA and SQIVND (reference sequence).